This T cell receptor beta chain was captured in a study of Graves' ophthalmopathy and Graves' hyperthyroidism. Study-level background: Prior to any treatment, peripheral blood was collected at the time of initial diagnosis.

Many counts were recorded for this clonotype. Its antigen is still unknown. V lost 5 bases, J lost 16 bases, and 23 bases lay in between. CDR1 is DFQATT and CDR2 is SNEGSKA in the germline V gene (reference sequence). The CDR3 spans 13 residues. Excluded: other autoimmune disease, uncontrolled infection, pregnancy or lactation. RNA served as the template for amplifying TCR beta CDR3 regions. An initial RT-PCR round employing HTBI primers preceded a second-round multiplex PCR. One entry per CDR3 protein results from TCRdb running MiXCR on the multiplex PCR reads. Among over 500,000 distinct CDR3 sequences, about a fifth were seen once, and the ten largest hold approximately 7%. Study conclusions and caveats: A 13-signature model separated ophthalmopathy from stable hyperthyroidism, reaching approximately 88% sensitivity and around 79% specificity cross-validated. Most thyroid-expanded clonotypes exceeding 0.001 frequency were also found in blood.

The sequence was collected from a woman aged 18 to 35 with stable Graves' hyperthyroidism. Some clones in this sample may be carry-over from other donors' samples. V usage is TRBV20-1 and J usage is TRBJ2-2, with D possibly matching TRBD2 (7 bases). Sequenced input: peripheral blood. The CDR3 nucleotides read TGCAGTGCTGCGGGAGACACGGGGGCATTAAGGTTTTTT. Protein: CSAAGDTGALRFF.